The clone carrying this TCR beta chain occurred many times. This record comes from a study of neurological immune-mediated disorders. The cDNA was synthesized by 5'RACE incorporating 10-nucleotide random UMIs. TCRdb redid the calling of the 5' RACE reads with MiXCR, one entry per CDR3 protein. Of about 120,000 distinct CDR3 sequences listed, about 3.2% were seen once; the top ten hold 1.3%. Germline CDR1 and CDR2: MNHEY and SMNVEV (reference sequence). The CDR3 covers 14 residues. Trimming left V 8 bases short and J 5 bases short, with 19 bases between. The sequenced material came from PBMCs. The sequence came from a woman aged 25 to 39 with multiple sclerosis. V and J are TRBV27 and TRBJ2-7; no firm D call. In nucleotides, the CDR3 is TGTGCCAGCTTCTCCTCGACTGCCGGTCACGAGCAGTACTTC. It translates to CASFSSTAGHEQYF.